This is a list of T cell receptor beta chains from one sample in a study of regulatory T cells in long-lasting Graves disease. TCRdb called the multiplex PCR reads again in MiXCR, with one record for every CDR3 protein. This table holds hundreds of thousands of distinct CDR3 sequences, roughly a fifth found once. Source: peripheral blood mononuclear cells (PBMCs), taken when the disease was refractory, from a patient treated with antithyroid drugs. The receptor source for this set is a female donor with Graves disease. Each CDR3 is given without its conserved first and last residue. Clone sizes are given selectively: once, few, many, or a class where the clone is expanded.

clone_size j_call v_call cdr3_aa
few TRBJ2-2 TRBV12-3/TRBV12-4 ASSFWGSGELF
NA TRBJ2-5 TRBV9 ASSVGGGDGETQY
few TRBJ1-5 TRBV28 ASSQQSEIQPQH
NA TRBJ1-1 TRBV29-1 SGQGLFGDTEAF
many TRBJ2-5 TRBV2 ASTGTLYQETQY
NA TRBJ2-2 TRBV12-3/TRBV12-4 ASSPRQGADTGELF
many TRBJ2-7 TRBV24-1 ATSGETGDTLYEQY
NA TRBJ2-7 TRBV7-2 ASSSSGQGFYEQY
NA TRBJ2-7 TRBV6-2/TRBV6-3 ASREGGGDYEQY
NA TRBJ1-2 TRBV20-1 SARDSNRILGHT
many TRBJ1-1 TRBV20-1 SAPRGGASVTEAF
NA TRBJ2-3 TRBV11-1 ASSPRDQAQPDTQY
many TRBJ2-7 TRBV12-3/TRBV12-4 ASSPQGLEQY
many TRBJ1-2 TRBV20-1 SAGLRQGNYGYT
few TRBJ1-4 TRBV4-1 ASSQQGFGEKLF
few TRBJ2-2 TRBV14 ASSQDTGWNTGELF
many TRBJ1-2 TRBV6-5 ASSYGGRGGYT
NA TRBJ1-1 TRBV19 ASTDRLEGTEAF
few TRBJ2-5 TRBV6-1 ASRGDRVVETQY
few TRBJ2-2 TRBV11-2 ASRIPGRTFLTGELF
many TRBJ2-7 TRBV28 ASRTGEPPTEQY
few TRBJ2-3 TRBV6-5 ASSYSMTAGGTDTQY
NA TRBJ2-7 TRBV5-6 ASSSSGTGGAGESYEQY
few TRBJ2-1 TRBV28 ASRSTGTSATQF
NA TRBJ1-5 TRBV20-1 SARGHTNQPQH
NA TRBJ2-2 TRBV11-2 ASSPMRGMNTGELF
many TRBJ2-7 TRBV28 ASSHQGFEQY
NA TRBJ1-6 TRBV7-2 ASSKGGGGSPLH
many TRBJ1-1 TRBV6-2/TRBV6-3 ASSYPEGQGATEAF
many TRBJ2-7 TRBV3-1 ASSQASNEQY
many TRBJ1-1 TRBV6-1 ASRTGSQTTEAF
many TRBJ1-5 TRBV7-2 ASSLEGDSYQPQH
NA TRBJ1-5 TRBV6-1 ASTPDPGGSNQPQH
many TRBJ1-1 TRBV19 ATLYPPGQGTLNTEAF
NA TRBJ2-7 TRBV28 ASSQPRDSYEQY
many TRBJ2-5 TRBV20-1 SAALGTGVQETQY
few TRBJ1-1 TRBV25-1 ASSEYVLGAEAF
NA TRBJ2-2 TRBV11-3 ASSLDPTSGATGELF
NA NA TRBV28 ASSLAGGLGEQF
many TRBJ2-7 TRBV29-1 SAEGQGNNEQY
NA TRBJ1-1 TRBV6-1 ASRAGLEAF
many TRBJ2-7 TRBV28 ASSPKPTYEQY
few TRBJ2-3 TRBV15 ATSRDASGTSGWPHTQY
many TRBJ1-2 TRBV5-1 ASSDQGQGSRSYGYT
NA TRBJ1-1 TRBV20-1 SARRDRSGTEAF
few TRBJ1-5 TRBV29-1 SVAVTEDQPQH
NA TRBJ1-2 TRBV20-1 SAHTGKNYGYT